The 16 T cell receptor beta chains below all came from one sample that was sequenced in a study of T-cell reconstitution after alpha-beta-depleted transplantation in children. Unique molecular identifiers were built into the TCRbeta library. TCRdb recomputed calls from the PCR reads with MiXCR, one row per CDR3 protein. The sample has about 110,000 distinct CDR3 sequences; 5% to 7% are singletons. Material: PBMCs, mostly from graft donor cells, obtained 360 days after TCRalphabeta/CD19-depleted stem cell transplant. The receptor source for this set is a male patient aged 2 to 10 who had a stem cell transplant for acute lymphoblastic leukemia, so the T cells may come from the graft donor.

Ten or more counts support this clonotype. J is TRBJ2-5 and V is TRBV28; a possible D gene is TRBD1 (6 bases). V dropped 2 bases and J dropped 5 bases, with 15 bases sitting between them. The CDR3 covers 15 residues. The V gene's germline CDR1 is MDHEN and CDR2 SYDVKM. CDR3 protein: CASSLGQFKRETQYF. CDR3 bases: TGTGCCAGCAGTTTAGGACAGTTTAAAAGGGAGACCCAGTACTTC.

This clonotype has ten or more counts. The chain couples TRBV7-9 to TRBJ2-7; TRBD1 matches 9 bases. Germline CDR1 SEHNR, CDR2 FQNEAQ (reference sequence). This CDR3 has 13 residues. J was trimmed by 5 bases and V by 5 bases; bases with no gene match: 4. CDR3 coding DNA: TGTGCCAGCAGCCGCGGGACAGGGAACGAGCAGTACTTC. Its protein product is CASSRGTGNEQYF.

This clonotype was observed a few times. The V gene is TRBV4-3, the J gene TRBJ2-3; 7 nucleotides align to TRBD2. There are 17 residues in the CDR3. Germline loops: CDR1 LGHNA, CDR2 YSLEER. Germline trimming cut 0 bases from V and 6 bases from J; bases unmatched to any gene: 12. The CDR3 region has the DNA TGCGCCAGCAGCCAAGATGAGGCTAGCGGAGCCCGGGATACGCAGTATTTT. It specifies CASSQDEASGARDTQYF.

The chain combines TRBV7-2 with TRBJ2-7, with 7 bases lining up with TRBD1. CDR1 is SGHTA and CDR2 is FQGNSA in the germline V gene. Trimming at V came to 3 bases and at J to 0 bases, leaving 8 bases not matched to a gene. The CDR3 sequence is 16 residues long. Written as DNA, the CDR3 is TGTGCCAGCAGCTTTCCAAGGGGGCTAGCCTCCTACGAGCAGTACTTC. It is translated as CASSFPRGLASYEQYF.

There are a few counts of this clonotype. The chain links TRBV9 to TRBJ2-5; D is uncertain. V lost 4 bases and J lost 5, with 15 bases in between. Germline lookup yields CDR1 SGDLS and CDR2 YYNGEE. The CDR3 spans 14 residues. CDR3 sequence reads: CASSRKSSKETQYF. For the CDR3, the DNA is TGTGCCAGCAGCCGGAAGTCATCGAAGGAGACCCAGTACTTC.

The V and J genes are TRBV12-3 or TRBV12-4 and TRBJ2-5; TRBD2 is a possible D gene (5 bases). There are 13 residues in the CDR3. Trimming shortened V by 6 bases and J by 7 bases, and 15 bases separated the two germline ends. In DNA form, the CDR3 reads TGTGCCAGCAGCCAGGACTGCCTGGGGACCCAGTACTTC. This codes for CASSQDCLGTQYF.

Remarks on this clonotype: Given a much more abundant clone one base away, this may be a read error. J is TRBJ1-1 and V is TRBV9, with D unclear. V lost 0 bases, J lost 2 bases, and 8 bases lay in between. The CDR3 is 14 amino acids. Germline V gene data show CDR1 as SGDLS and CDR2 as YYNGEE. This CDR3 reads CASSVVTGNTEAFF. CDR3 nucleotides: TGTGCCAGCAGCGTAGTAACGGGTAACACTGAAGCTTTCTTT. The full variable domain, its missing parts supplied by reference TRBV9 and TRBJ1-1, is DSGVTQTPKHLITATGQRVTLRCSPRSGDLSVYWYQQSLDQGLQFLIQYYNGEERAKGNILERFSAQQFPDLHSELNLSSLELGDSALYFCASSVVTGNTEAFFGQGTRLTVV.

The chain carries TRBV12-5 and TRBJ2-3, with D unclear. Germline CDR1 and CDR2: LGHNT and FRNRAP. This CDR3 region has 14 residues. The V gene lost 5 bases and the J gene lost 4 bases, with 13 bases spanning the gap. CDR3 amino acids: CASGPGPPPDTQYF. The CDR3 DNA reads as TGTGCTAGTGGTCCAGGTCCTCCCCCAGATACGCAGTATTTT.

The sample holds many counts of this clonotype. The chain links TRBV9 to TRBJ2-7, with D possibly TRBD1 on 5 matching bases. Germline V gene lookup returns CDR1 SGDLS and CDR2 YYNGEE. With 0 bases removed from V and 1 base from J, the gap between germline ends came to 8 bases. This CDR3 comprises 14 residues. The CDR3 nucleotides are TGTGCCAGCAGCGTAGGCGACAGATCCTACGAGCAGTACTTC. Translated: CASSVGDRSYEQYF. Combining the CDR3 with reference TRBV9 and TRBJ2-7 gives the whole variable domain DSGVTQTPKHLITATGQRVTLRCSPRSGDLSVYWYQQSLDQGLQFLIQYYNGEERAKGNILERFSAQQFPDLHSELNLSSLELGDSALYFCASSVGDRSYEQYFGPGTRLTVT.

The sample holds many counts of this clonotype. The genes are TRBV10-2 and TRBJ2-7; weak D call: TRBD2 (5 bases). CDR1 WSHSY and CDR2 SAAADI come from the germline V gene. The CDR3 extends over 14 amino acids. V lost 6 bases, J lost 1 base, and 13 bases lay in between. CDR3 coding DNA: TGCGCCAGCAGCGTACAGCGGTGGTCCTACGAGCAGTACTTC. Protein sequence: CASSVQRWSYEQYF.

This clonotype has more than one count but fewer than ten. This chain links TRBV7-9 with TRBJ2-5, with TRBD1 identical over 8 bases. V lost 10 bases and J lost 4; bases outside the gene matches: 11. This CDR3 spans 14 amino acids. In germline, CDR1 is SEHNR, CDR2 FQNEAQ (reference sequence). The CDR3: CATRQGSMAETQYF. The CDR3 DNA sequence: TGTGCCACCCGACAGGGGAGTATGGCAGAGACCCAGTACTTC. The complete variable domain, with remaining parts taken from reference TRBV7-9 and TRBJ2-5, reads DTGVSQNPRHKITKRGQNVTFRCDPISEHNRLYWYRQTLGQGPEFLTYFQNEAQLEKSRLLSDRFSAERPKGSFSTLEIQRTEQGDSAMYLCATRQGSMAETQYFGPGTRLLVL.

This clonotype has ten or more counts. The chain is built from TRBV20-1 and TRBJ2-7; TRBD2 matches at 11 bases. Germline CDR1 DFQATT, CDR2 SNEGSKA (reference sequence). CDR3 length: 14 residues. The trim removed 3 bases at V and 2 bases at J, leaving 3 bases unmatched. CDR3 sequence (DNA): TGCAGTGCTAGGGGACTAGCGGAGACCTACGAGCAGTACTTC. Encoded protein: CSARGLAETYEQYF.

In this sample, this clonotype turned up a few times. This chain links TRBV6-5 with TRBJ2-5, with 8 bases lining up with TRBD2. Germline CDR1 MNHEY, CDR2 SVGAGI. Unmatched junction bases numbered 6, after V lost 4 bases and J lost 5 bases. This CDR3 is built from 14 residues. The CDR3 DNA is TGTGCCAGCAGTTCGGGACTAGGGGAGGAGACCCAGTACTTC. It codes for CASSSGLGEETQYF.

In its sample, this clonotype was seen many times. This chain connects TRBV9 to TRBJ2-3, with 8 bases fitting TRBD2. CDR1 and CDR2 (germline): SGDLS, YYNGEE. Germline trimming cut 2 bases from V and 4 bases from J; bases unmatched to any gene: 3. CDR3 size: 14 residues. The CDR3 loop reads CASSVSGGPDTQYF. The CDR3 DNA follows: TGTGCCAGCAGCGTCTCGGGAGGGCCAGATACGCAGTATTTT.

This clonotype was seen at least ten times. The chain recombines TRBV10-3 with TRBJ2-7; D is uncertain. The length of the CDR3 is 15 residues. Germline V CDR1 and CDR2: ENHRY, SYGVKD. Trimming shortened V by 2 bases and J by 0 bases, and 11 bases separated the two germline ends. Here the CDR3 reads CAISERVLSSYEQYF. DNA for the CDR3: TGTGCCATCAGTGAGCGGGTTCTGAGCTCCTACGAGCAGTACTTC.

This clonotype has ten or more counts. The chain carries TRBV28 and TRBJ2-7; tentatively, D is TRBD1 (6 bases). Trimming took 2 bases from V and 4 from J, leaving 18 bases between them. CDR1 is MDHEN, CDR2 SYDVKM, per germline. The CDR3 sequence is 16 residues long. The CDR3 loop reads CASSLNPGQSQYEQYF. For the CDR3, the DNA is TGTGCCAGCAGTTTAAATCCGGGACAAAGTCAGTACGAGCAGTACTTC.